The sample holds a few counts of the clone carrying this TCR beta chain. The antigen remains unidentified. This PCR relied on a set of 60 Vbeta primers and 13 Jbeta primers. The data were produced by immunoSEQ multiplex PCR, yet TCRdb's version contains in-frame clones alone and is incomplete. The sample has roughly 140,000 clones; 60% to 80% are singletons. The data originate from a study of cytomegalovirus exposure and HLA in healthy donors. Findings of the study overall: Common viral pathogens seemed to be connected with several of the most significant clusters, according to a later analysis. TRBV6-2, TRBV6-3 and other indistinguishable V segments were excluded.

The CDR3 runs to 15 residues. V shed 3 bases and J 9 bases; nucleotides not matched to a gene: 10. CDR1 and CDR2 (germline): SGDLS, YYNGEE. Sequencing was carried out using PBMCs. This receptor was taken from a woman aged 25-40 years in good health and CMV-seronegative. The chain has TRBV9 and TRBJ2-1, with 9 bases fitting TRBD1. The CDR3 region is CASSAPGQGRPEQFF. The DNA for the CDR3 is TGTGCCAGCAGCGCCCCGGGACAGGGCCGTCCTGAGCAGTTCTTC. The entire variable domain, with the rest obtained from reference TRBV9 and TRBJ2-1, is as follows: DSGVTQTPKHLITATGQRVTLRCSPRSGDLSVYWYQQSLDQGLQFLIQYYNGEERAKGNILERFSAQQFPDLHSELNLSSLELGDSALYFCASSAPGQGRPEQFFGPGTRLTVL.